The 18 T cell receptor beta chains listed next were all sequenced from one sample in a study of blood T cells in healthy people across ages (dated by TCRdb to the mid-2010s). The method was 5' RACE. Sequencing was carried out with an Illumina HiSeq 2500. The second PCR ran for roughly 7 to 12 cycles and used a J-beta primer mix along with a sample-barcoded 5' primer. In-frame beta chains were kept once TCRdb had trimmed the public reads at Q25 with fastp and called clones with MiXCR. Duplicate CDR3 protein sequences are folded into a single record with the most common DNA and genes. For this sample there are about 760,000 distinct CDR3 sequences; around 25% appear just once. More than 8.5% of the sample is held by the ten biggest clonotypes. These same records also appear under a second study, on T cells of mothers and their children.

The material sequenced was blood. Receptor source: a boy aged 10-17 years in good health.

This chain uses TRBV7-3 with TRBJ2-7; 10 bases agree with TRBD2. Trimming removed 0 bases from V and 7 bases from J; junction bases left unmatched: 6. Per the germline V gene, CDR1 is SGHTA and CDR2 is FQGTGA. The CDR3 consists of 15 residues. For the CDR3, the DNA is TGTGCCAGCAGCTTAACTAGCGGGAGGTTAAGTGAGCAGTACTTC. Its protein is CASSLTSGRLSEQYF.

V usage is TRBV20-1 and J usage is TRBJ2-7; TRBD1 aligns across 7 bases. The junction had 8 bases not matched to a gene; V was cut back by 0 bases and J by 3 bases. This CDR3 has 15 amino acids. Germline-derived CDR1 and CDR2 are DFQATT and SNEGSKA (reference sequence). CDR3 nucleotides: TGCAGTGCTAGAGACAGAAGGGGGCTGGTCTACGAGCAGTACTTC. This encodes CSARDRRGLVYEQYF.

This clonotype has just a few counts. The V and J genes are TRBV6-6 and TRBJ1-2; D gene uncertain. The germline gives CDR1 MNHNY, CDR2 SVGAGI (reference sequence). Trimming took off 0 bases at V and 1 base at J, with 9 bases between the two ends. The CDR3 contains 15 residues. CDR3: CASSYSTTLNYGYTF. DNA of the CDR3: TGTGCCAGCAGTTACTCGACGACCCTTAACTATGGCTACACCTTC.

The chain carries TRBV29-1 and TRBJ2-7; TRBD2 matches 9 bases. Germline CDR1 reads SQVTM; CDR2 reads ANQGSEA. This CDR3 is built from 15 residues. The trim removed 2 bases at V and 0 bases at J, leaving 5 bases unmatched. In DNA form, the CDR3 reads TGCAGCGTTGAAACCCTTAGCGGGAGCTCCTACGAGCAGTACTTC. It is translated as CSVETLSGSSYEQYF.

This clonotype was found a few times. One end of the junction does not line up with germline, which may come from a read error. The chain is built from TRBV7-7 and TRBJ2-3; no firm D call. Germline CDR1 reads SSHAT; CDR2 reads FNYEAQ (reference sequence). The CDR3 is 13 residues long. CDR3 sequence reads: CASSIDRTDTQYF. DNA of the CDR3: TGTGCTAGCAGCATCGACCGCACAGATACGCAGTATTTT.

The chain recombines TRBV5-1 with TRBJ2-7; D is perhaps TRBD2 (6 bases). V shed 6 bases and J shed 0 bases, with 13 bases lying between them. Germline values: CDR1 SGHRS, CDR2 YFSETQ. This CDR3 has 14 residues. CDR3 residues: CASNFGGVSYEQYF. CDR3 nucleotides: TGCGCCAGCAATTTCGGCGGGGTCTCCTACGAGCAGTACTTC.

This chain connects TRBV4-1 to TRBJ2-5; 8 bases fit TRBD2. With the DNA end fitting TRBJ2-1 better, the J assignment may be wrong. CDR3 length equals 14 residues. Germline loops: CDR1 MGHRA, CDR2 YSYEKL. The CDR3 here is CASSQRGTSNEQFF. DNA for the CDR3: TGCGCCAGCAGCCAACGCGGGACTAGCAATGAGCAGTTCTTC.

The chain links TRBV6-1 to TRBJ1-2, with a weak D call TRBD1 (6 bases). CDR1 and CDR2 (germline): MNHNS, SASEGT. V lost 4 bases and J lost 4, with 25 bases in between. The CDR3 contains 18 residues. CDR3 region: CASSAPGADRTLFYGYTF. The CDR3 coding sequence is TGTGCCAGCAGTGCACCGGGGGCAGACAGAACTCTGTTCTATGGCTACACCTTC.

The chain joins TRBV28 to TRBJ2-7, with D perhaps TRBD1 (6 bases). Germline-derived CDR1 and CDR2 are MDHEN and SYDVKM. There are 19 residues in the CDR3. The ends were cut back, 3 bases at V and 0 bases at J, with 24 bases in the middle. This CDR3 is CASSFPTQPTGSHSYEQYF. The CDR3 DNA follows: TGTGCCAGCAGTTTCCCCACTCAACCCACAGGGTCCCACTCCTACGAGCAGTACTTC.

This clonotype showed up just a few times. The V call is TRBV12-3 or TRBV12-4, the J call TRBJ2-5; TRBD2 is a possible D gene (5 bases). There are 15 residues in the CDR3. Trimming left V 4 bases short and J 1 base short, with 13 bases between. CDR3 in DNA: TGTGCCAGCAGTTATAGCGCTTTAGGCCAAGAGACCCAGTACTTC. It encodes CASSYSALGQETQYF.

In its sample, this clonotype was seen a few times. Here the CDR3 reads CSVVGQGIVETQYF. The CDR3 DNA is TGCAGCGTTGTCGGCCAGGGTATCGTAGAGACCCAGTACTTC. This rearrangement joins TRBV29-1 to TRBJ2-5; D perhaps matches TRBD1 (5 bases). Germline CDR1 SQVTM, CDR2 ANQGSEA. The CDR3 is 14 residues long. V dropped 4 bases and J dropped 4 bases, with 16 bases sitting between them.

This clonotype was found a few times. This chain connects TRBV12-3 or TRBV12-4 to TRBJ1-2; D possibly corresponds to TRBD1 (6 bases). Trimming stripped 6 bases from V and 7 bases from J, with 12 bases between. This CDR3 is 12 amino acids long. The CDR3 is CASSLGQTGYTF. The CDR3 nucleotides are TGTGCCAGCAGCCTCGGACAGACTGGCTACACCTTC.

This clonotype has a handful of counts. The chain has TRBV7-9 and TRBJ2-5; D is possibly TRBD2 (6 bases). CDR1 and CDR2 from the germline V gene are SEHNR and FQNEAQ (reference sequence). The CDR3 totals 13 residues. Trimming took off 7 bases at V and 0 bases at J, with 9 bases between the two ends. CDR3 nucleotide sequence: TGTGCCAGCAACCAGCGGGACCAAGAGACCCAGTACTTC. As protein: CASNQRDQETQYF.

V and J are TRBV7-2 and TRBJ2-3; TRBD2 matches at 12 bases. In germline, CDR1 is SGHTA, CDR2 FQGNSA. The CDR3 has 17 residues. The V segment lost 2 bases and the J segment 7 bases; nucleotides outside the gene matches: 10. The CDR3 protein is CASSLWTSGALGNTQYF. Here the CDR3 DNA reads TGTGCCAGCAGCTTATGGACTAGCGGGGCCCTAGGGAATACGCAGTATTTT.

This chain uses TRBV5-1 with TRBJ2-5; 8 positions match TRBD1. The germline CDR1 and CDR2 sequences are SGHRS and YFSETQ. The CDR3 extends over 16 amino acids. Trimming at V came to 3 bases and at J to 4 bases, leaving 11 bases not matched to a gene. The CDR3 coding sequence is TGCGCCAGCAGCTATAAGCTGACAGGGGCTAGAGAGACCCAGTACTTC. Translated: CASSYKLTGARETQYF.

V is TRBV6-5 and J is TRBJ2-7; D possibly uses TRBD1 or TRBD2 (5 bases each). Per germline, CDR1 MNHEY and CDR2 SVGAGI. The V end lost 5 bases, the J end lost 0 bases, and 11 bases lay between the germline ends. CDR3 length equals 14 residues. CDR3 in DNA: TGTGCCAGCAGTAACCCAGGGAGCTCCTACGAGCAGTACTTC. This sequence encodes CASSNPGSSYEQYF.

This chain uses TRBV29-1 with TRBJ2-3, with 8 bases aligning to TRBD2. The CDR3 is made up of 11 amino acids. After removal of 5 bases from V and 8 bases from J, the junction contained 3 bases not matched to a gene. Germline-derived CDR1 and CDR2 are SQVTM and ANQGSEA. The CDR3 here is CSVPGGATQYF. As DNA, the CDR3 is TGCAGCGTTCCGGGGGGGGCTACGCAGTATTTT.

The V gene is TRBV28, the J gene TRBJ1-1, with a weak D call TRBD1 (5 bases). Trimming took off 5 bases at V and 0 bases at J, with 13 bases between the two ends. The CDR3 runs to 15 residues. Germline lookup yields CDR1 MDHEN and CDR2 SYDVKM. DNA of the CDR3: TGTGCCAGCAGTGTAACCGGGACGGTGAACACTGAAGCTTTCTTT. Amino acid sequence: CASSVTGTVNTEAFF. The full variable domain, in which reference TRBV28 and TRBJ1-1 provide the parts outside the CDR3, is DVKVTQSSRYLVKRTGEKVFLECVQDMDHENMFWYRQDPGLGLRLIYFSYDVKMKEKGDIPEGYSVSREKKERFSLILESASTNQTSMYLCASSVTGTVNTEAFFGQGTRLTVV.